The 21 T cell receptor beta chains reported below all come from one sample, sequenced in a study of blood T cell repertoires in COVID-19. Sequencing used immunoSEQ multiplex PCR; TCRdb keeps in-frame clones, though not all of them. The profile shows about 130,000 clones, roughly 83% of them singletons. Material: peripheral blood. Receptors originate from a man between 35 and 55 years old with active or convalescent COVID-19.

The chain couples TRBV19 to TRBJ2-3; D might be TRBD2 (6 bases). V shed 5 bases and J shed 2 bases, with 11 bases lying between them. The CDR3 sequence is 14 residues long. Germline values: CDR1 LNHDA, CDR2 SQIVND (reference sequence). The DNA for the CDR3 is TGTGCCAGTAGTGTGGGGGGTACCACAGATACGCAGTATTTT. Protein: CASSVGGTTDTQYF.

The chain joins TRBV24-1 to TRBJ2-2, with D possibly matching TRBD1 (5 bases). V was cut by 4 bases and J by 7 bases, with 9 bases left in between. CDR3 size: 13 residues. CDR1 and CDR2 from the germline V gene are KGHDR and SFDVKD. The CDR3 here is CATSEPGNGELFF. The CDR3, as DNA: TGTGCCACCAGTGAACCAGGGAACGGGGAGCTGTTTTTT.

This clone was seen only a few times. V and J are TRBV19 and TRBJ2-6; possible D gene TRBD2, 5 bases. V lost 5 bases and J lost 1, with 12 bases in between. The CDR3 runs 16 residues. Per germline, CDR1 LNHDA and CDR2 SQIVND (reference sequence). The CDR3, as DNA: TGTGCCAGTAGTCAGCCCCGGGGTTCTGGGGCCAACGTCCTGACTTTC. This sequence encodes CASSQPRGSGANVLTF.

This chain connects TRBV5-1 to TRBJ2-7, with D perhaps matching TRBD2 (5 bases). Germline CDR1 and CDR2: SGHRS and YFSETQ. The CDR3 has 16 amino acids. The V end was cut by 0 bases, the J end by 2 bases, with 15 bases between. The chain's CDR3 is CASSLGVREKAYEQYF. Here the CDR3 DNA reads TGCGCCAGCAGCTTGGGAGTTCGGGAAAAAGCCTACGAGCAGTACTTC.

This clone was seen only a few times. The rearrangement joins TRBV19 to TRBJ2-7; 7 positions agree with TRBD2. V gave up 1 base and J gave up 4 bases; unmatched junction bases: 7. From germline, CDR1 is LNHDA and CDR2 SQIVND (reference sequence). This CDR3 spans 15 amino acids. The CDR3 region has the DNA TGTGCCAGTAGTATAGTCCGGGGGGACCTTTACGAGCAGTACTTC. Translated: CASSIVRGDLYEQYF.

The genes are TRBV11-3 and TRBJ2-7, with a possible D match to TRBD1 (5 bases). The germline V gene has CDR1 SGHNT and CDR2 YENEEA. The CDR3 is 14 residues long. Trimming pared 2 bases from V and 3 bases from J, leaving 11 bases between. DNA of the CDR3: TGTGCCAGCAGCTTAAGATCTACAGGCTACGAGCAGTACTTC. As protein: CASSLRSTGYEQYF.

V is TRBV10-2 and J is TRBJ1-1, with TRBD1 as a possible D gene (5 bases). V lost 8 bases and J lost 3, with 13 bases in between. In germline, CDR1 is WSHSY, CDR2 SAAADI. The CDR3 loop spans 13 amino acids. The CDR3 coding sequence is TGCGCCAGCTGCGTTGCGGGGGACACTGAAGCTTTCTTT. It translates to CASCVAGDTEAFF.

V and J are TRBV7-9 and TRBJ1-1, with 7 nucleotides matching TRBD1. The CDR3 spans 13 residues. Germline assignment: CDR1 SEHNR and CDR2 FQNEAQ (reference sequence). With V trimmed by 5 bases and J by 5 bases, 5 bases remained unmatched. The CDR3 protein is CASSPQGRTEAFF. CDR3 DNA: TGTGCCAGCAGCCCACAGGGGAGGACTGAAGCTTTCTTT.

About this clone: Other DNA sequences in this specimen translate into the identical CDR3. This chain links TRBV18 with TRBJ1-1, with a possible D match to TRBD1 (5 bases). Trimming left V 1 base short and J 0 bases short, with 9 bases between. The germline V gene encodes CDR1 KGHSH and CDR2 LQKENI. The CDR3 is 15 amino acids. The chain's CDR3 is CASSPRTGVNTEAFF. The CDR3 DNA reads TGTGCCAGCTCACCACGTACGGGGGTGAACACTGAAGCTTTCTTT. Variable domain in full (rest from reference TRBV18 and TRBJ1-1): NAGVMQNPRHLVRRRGQEARLRCSPMKGHSHVYWYRQLPEEGLKFMVYLQKENIIDESGMPKERFSAEFPKEGPSILRIQQVVRGDSAAYFCASSPRTGVNTEAFFGQGTRLTVV.

The CDR3, as DNA: TGTGCCAGCAGCCCCATGAGGGCCAATTCACCCCTCCACTTT. This gives the protein CASSPMRANSPLHF. V and J are TRBV11-3 and TRBJ1-6; D unclear. Trimming pared 5 bases from V and 7 bases from J, leaving 12 bases between. This CDR3 is 14 amino acids long. The germline V gene encodes CDR1 SGHNT and CDR2 YENEEA.

This sequence joins TRBV7-6 and TRBJ1-5; D ambiguous. The CDR3 extends over 16 amino acids. Germline V lookup: CDR1 SGHVS, CDR2 FNYEAQ. V was pared by 5 bases and J by 0 bases, with 14 bases between. The CDR3 protein is CASSPDLSLSNQPQHF. For the CDR3, the DNA is TGTGCCAGCAGCCCCGACTTGTCACTTAGCAATCAGCCCCAGCATTTT.

The rearrangement joins TRBV30 to TRBJ2-1, with 9 bases that match TRBD1. The germline V gene has CDR1 GTSNPN and CDR2 SVGIG (reference sequence). The CDR3 runs 14 residues. V shed 2 bases and J 9 bases; nucleotides not matched to a gene: 8. Here the CDR3 reads CAWSPLGQGLEQFF. For the CDR3, the DNA is TGTGCCTGGAGTCCCCTAGGACAGGGGCTTGAGCAGTTCTTC.

This chain uses TRBV11-1 with TRBJ1-1; a weak D match, TRBD1 (6 bases). The CDR3 is 15 amino acids. V was trimmed by 2 bases and J by 2 bases, leaving 12 bases between them. The germline V gene has CDR1 SGHAT and CDR2 FQDESV (reference sequence). The CDR3 is CASSLWSGANTEAFF. The CDR3 DNA sequence: TGTGCCAGCAGCTTATGGTCAGGGGCTAACACTGAAGCTTTCTTT.

Here the CDR3 DNA reads TGCAGTGCTAGTAGAGGATTGCTCCTGGACAATCAAGAGACCCAGTACTTC. Protein product: CSASRGLLLDNQETQYF. The V and J genes are TRBV20-1 and TRBJ2-5, with D perhaps TRBD1 (5 bases). CDR3 size: 17 residues. Trimming cost V 3 bases and J 2 bases, with 22 bases left between them. Germline values: CDR1 DFQATT, CDR2 SNEGSKA (reference sequence).

V is TRBV7-8 and J is TRBJ2-5; 12 bases are a match to TRBD2. From germline, CDR1 is SGHVS and CDR2 FQNEAQ. The CDR3 length is 15 residues. Germline trimming cut 8 bases from V and 4 bases from J; bases unmatched to any gene: 8. CDR3: CASFSSGGAGETQYF. DNA of the CDR3: TGTGCCAGCTTCTCTAGCGGGGGGGCAGGAGAGACCCAGTACTTC.

The chain carries TRBV5-6 and TRBJ2-7; perhaps TRBD1 as D (5 bases). Germline values: CDR1 SGHDT, CDR2 YYEEEE. The CDR3 is 13 amino acids. Trimming removed 4 bases at V and 5 bases at J, with 13 bases between. CDR3 sequence reads: CASSLVGADEQYF. The CDR3 bases are TGTGCCAGCAGCCTGGTTGGGGCGGACGAGCAGTACTTC.

V usage is TRBV4-3 and J usage is TRBJ1-1; no reliable D call. Trimming took 6 bases from V and 0 from J, leaving 8 bases between them. The CDR3 has 13 residues. Germline CDR1 LGHNA, CDR2 YSLEER. The CDR3 DNA sequence: TGCGCCAGCAGGCCGGAGGTGAACACTGAAGCTTTCTTT. Translated: CASRPEVNTEAFF.

J is TRBJ2-2 and V is TRBV6-1, with TRBD2 matching over 7 bases. The CDR3 length is 16 residues. The germline gives CDR1 MNHNS, CDR2 SASEGT. V trimming: 4 bases; J trimming: 6 bases; junction bases outside the gene matches: 11. CDR3 coding DNA: TGTGCCAGCAGTGTTTTTGGGGGGGATGACGCCGGGGAGCTGTTTTTT. Its translation is CASSVFGGDDAGELFF.

The chain employs TRBV9 and TRBJ1-2; D may be TRBD1 (5 bases). CDR1 and CDR2 from the germline V gene are SGDLS and YYNGEE. Deletions cut 4 bases from V and 1 base from J, with 14 bases between. CDR3 size: 15 residues. The CDR3 DNA is TGTGCCAGCAGCCCCTCAGGAGGGGATAACTATGGCTACACCTTC. Amino acids: CASSPSGGDNYGYTF.

The chain uses TRBV18 and TRBJ1-5, with TRBD1 matching over 7 bases. Trimming cost V 1 base and J 7 bases; bases outside gene matches: 1. This CDR3 comprises 13 residues. Germline assignment: CDR1 KGHSH and CDR2 LQKENI. CDR3 amino acids: CASSPRGQQPQHF. CDR3 in DNA: TGTGCCAGCTCACCACGGGGACAGCAGCCCCAGCATTTT. The full variable domain, rest sourced from reference TRBV18 and TRBJ1-5, is NAGVMQNPRHLVRRRGQEARLRCSPMKGHSHVYWYRQLPEEGLKFMVYLQKENIIDESGMPKERFSAEFPKEGPSILRIQQVVRGDSAAYFCASSPRGQQPQHFGDGTRLSIL.

V usage is TRBV5-4 and J usage is TRBJ2-3, with a possible D match to TRBD2 (7 bases). V was clipped by 0 bases and J by 7 bases, with 24 bases between them. Germline CDR1 and CDR2: SGHNT and YYREEE (reference sequence). The CDR3 is made up of 18 amino acids. This CDR3 is CASSLVWTAGPTGNTQYF. CDR3 DNA sequence: TGTGCCAGCAGCTTGGTTTGGACAGCGGGACCGACGGGGAATACGCAGTATTTT.